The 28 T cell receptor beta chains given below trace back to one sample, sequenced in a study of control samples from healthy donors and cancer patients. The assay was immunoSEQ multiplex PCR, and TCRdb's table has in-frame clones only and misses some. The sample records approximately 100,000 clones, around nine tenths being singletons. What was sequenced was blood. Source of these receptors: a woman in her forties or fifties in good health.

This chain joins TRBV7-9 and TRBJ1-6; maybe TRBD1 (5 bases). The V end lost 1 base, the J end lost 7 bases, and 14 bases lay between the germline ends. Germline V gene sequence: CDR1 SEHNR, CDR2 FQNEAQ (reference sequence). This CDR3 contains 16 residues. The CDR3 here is CASSLGGGLRNSPLHF. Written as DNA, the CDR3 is TGTGCCAGCAGCTTAGGGGGGGGGTTAAGGAATTCACCCCTCCACTTT.

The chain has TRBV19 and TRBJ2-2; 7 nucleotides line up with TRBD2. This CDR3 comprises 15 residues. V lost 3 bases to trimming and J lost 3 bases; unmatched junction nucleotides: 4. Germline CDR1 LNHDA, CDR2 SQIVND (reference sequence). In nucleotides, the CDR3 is TGTGCCAGTAGTATGGGAGGGCGAGACACCGGGGAGCTGTTTTTT. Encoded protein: CASSMGGRDTGELFF.

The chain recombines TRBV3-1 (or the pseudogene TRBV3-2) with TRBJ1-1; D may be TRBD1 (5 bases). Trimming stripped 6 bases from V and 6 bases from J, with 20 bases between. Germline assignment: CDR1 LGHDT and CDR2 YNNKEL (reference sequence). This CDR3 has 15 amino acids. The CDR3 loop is CASSHREAGQPEAFF. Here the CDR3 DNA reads TGTGCCAGCAGTCATCGGGAGGCGGGGCAACCTGAAGCTTTCTTT.

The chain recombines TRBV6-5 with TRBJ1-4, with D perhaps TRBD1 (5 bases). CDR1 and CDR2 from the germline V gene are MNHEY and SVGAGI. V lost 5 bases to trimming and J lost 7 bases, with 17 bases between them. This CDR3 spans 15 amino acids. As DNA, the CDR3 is TGTGCCAGCAGTCTAAACCGGCAGGGCGGTGAAAAACTGTTTTTT. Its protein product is CASSLNRQGGEKLFF.

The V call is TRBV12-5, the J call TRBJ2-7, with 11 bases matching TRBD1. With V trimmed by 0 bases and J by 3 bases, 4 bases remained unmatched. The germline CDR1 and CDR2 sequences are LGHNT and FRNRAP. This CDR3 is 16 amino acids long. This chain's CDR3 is CASGLVQGQGGYEQYF. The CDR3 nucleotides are TGTGCTAGTGGTTTGGTACAGGGACAGGGGGGCTACGAGCAGTACTTC.

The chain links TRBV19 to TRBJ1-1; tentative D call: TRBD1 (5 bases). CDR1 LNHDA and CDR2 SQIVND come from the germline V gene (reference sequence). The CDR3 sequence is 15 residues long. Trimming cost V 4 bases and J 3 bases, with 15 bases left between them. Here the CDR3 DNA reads TGTGCCAGTAGTACGCCTGGGGTAGGGGACACTGAAGCTTTCTTT. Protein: CASSTPGVGDTEAFF.

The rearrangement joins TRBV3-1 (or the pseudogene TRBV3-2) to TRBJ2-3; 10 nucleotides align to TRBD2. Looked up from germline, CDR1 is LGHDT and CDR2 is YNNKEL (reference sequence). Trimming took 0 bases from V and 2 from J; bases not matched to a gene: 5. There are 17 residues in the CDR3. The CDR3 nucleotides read TGTGCCAGCAGCCAAGATCTGCTAGCGGGGGTCACAGATACGCAGTATTTT. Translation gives CASSQDLLAGVTDTQYF.

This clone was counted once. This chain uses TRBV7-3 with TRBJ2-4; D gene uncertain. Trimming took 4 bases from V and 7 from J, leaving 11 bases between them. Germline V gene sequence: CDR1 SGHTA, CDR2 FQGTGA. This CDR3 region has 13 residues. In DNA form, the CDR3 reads TGTGCCAGCAGCTCGGACGTCTTCAACATTCAGTACTTC. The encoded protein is CASSSDVFNIQYF. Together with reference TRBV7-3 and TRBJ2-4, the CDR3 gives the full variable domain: GAGVSQTPSNKVTEKGKYVELRCDPISGHTALYWYRQSLGQGPEFLIYFQGTGAADDSGLPNDRFFAVRPEGSVSTLKIQRTERGDSAVYLCASSSDVFNIQYFGAGTRLSVL.

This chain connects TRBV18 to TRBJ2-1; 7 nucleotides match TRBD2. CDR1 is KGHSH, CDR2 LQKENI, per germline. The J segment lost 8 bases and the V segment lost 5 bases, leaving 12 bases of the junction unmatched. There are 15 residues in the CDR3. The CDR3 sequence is CASSSLGGSGDEQFF. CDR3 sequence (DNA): TGTGCCAGCTCATCCCTGGGAGGGAGCGGGGATGAGCAGTTCTTC. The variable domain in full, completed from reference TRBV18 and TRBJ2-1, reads NAGVMQNPRHLVRRRGQEARLRCSPMKGHSHVYWYRQLPEEGLKFMVYLQKENIIDESGMPKERFSAEFPKEGPSILRIQQVVRGDSAAYFCASSSLGGSGDEQFFGPGTRLTVL.

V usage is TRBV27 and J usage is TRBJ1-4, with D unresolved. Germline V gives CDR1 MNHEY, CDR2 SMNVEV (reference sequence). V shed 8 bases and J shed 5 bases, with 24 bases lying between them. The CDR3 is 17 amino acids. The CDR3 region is CASYQIQPHSENEKLFF. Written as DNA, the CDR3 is TGTGCCAGCTATCAAATCCAACCCCACAGTGAGAATGAAAAACTGTTTTTT.

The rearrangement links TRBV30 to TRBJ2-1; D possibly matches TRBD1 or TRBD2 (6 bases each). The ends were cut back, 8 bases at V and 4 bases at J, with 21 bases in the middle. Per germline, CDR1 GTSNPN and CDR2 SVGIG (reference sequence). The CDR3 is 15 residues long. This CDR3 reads CAALIRGREYNEQFF. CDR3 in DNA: TGTGCCGCCCTAATCCGGGGGCGAGAATACAATGAGCAGTTCTTC.

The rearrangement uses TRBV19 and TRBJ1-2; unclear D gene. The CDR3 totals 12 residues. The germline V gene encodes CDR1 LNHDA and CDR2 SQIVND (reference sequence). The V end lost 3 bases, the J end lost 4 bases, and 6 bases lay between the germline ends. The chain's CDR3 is CASSINVYGYTF. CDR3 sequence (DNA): TGTGCCAGTAGTATTAACGTCTATGGCTACACCTTC. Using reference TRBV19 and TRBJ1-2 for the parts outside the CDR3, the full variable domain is DGGITQSPKYLFRKEGQNVTLSCEQNLNHDAMYWYRQDPGQGLRLIYYSQIVNDFQKGDIAEGYSVSREKKESFPLTVTSAQKNPTAFYLCASSINVYGYTFGSGTRLTVV.

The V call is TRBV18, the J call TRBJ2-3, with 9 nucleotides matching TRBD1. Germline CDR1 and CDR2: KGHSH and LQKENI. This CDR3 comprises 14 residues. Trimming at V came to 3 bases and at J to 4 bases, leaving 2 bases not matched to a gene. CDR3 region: CASSPGTGSDTQYF. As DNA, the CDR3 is TGTGCCAGCTCACCCGGGACAGGGTCAGATACGCAGTATTTT.

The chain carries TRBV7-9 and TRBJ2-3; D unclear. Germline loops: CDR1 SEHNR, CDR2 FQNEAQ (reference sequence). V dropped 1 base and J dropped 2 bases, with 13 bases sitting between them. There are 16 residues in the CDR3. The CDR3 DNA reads TGTGCCAGCAGCTTAGGGGTCGGGTCCCTCACAGATACGCAGTATTTT. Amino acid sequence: CASSLGVGSLTDTQYF.

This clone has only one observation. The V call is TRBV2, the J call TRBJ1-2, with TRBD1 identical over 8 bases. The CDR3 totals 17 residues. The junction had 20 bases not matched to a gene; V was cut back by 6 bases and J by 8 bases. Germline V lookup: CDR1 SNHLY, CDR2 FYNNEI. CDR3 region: CASSVTTPGQAVYGYTF. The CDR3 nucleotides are TGTGCCAGCAGCGTAACGACTCCGGGACAGGCGGTCTACGGCTACACCTTC.

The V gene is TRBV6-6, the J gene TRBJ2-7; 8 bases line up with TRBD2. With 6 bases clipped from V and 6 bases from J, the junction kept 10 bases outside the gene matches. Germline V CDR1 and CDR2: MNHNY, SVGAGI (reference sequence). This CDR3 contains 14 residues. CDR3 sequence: CASRLSGGESEQYF. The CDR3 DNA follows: TGTGCCAGCAGACTCTCGGGGGGGGAAAGCGAGCAGTACTTC.

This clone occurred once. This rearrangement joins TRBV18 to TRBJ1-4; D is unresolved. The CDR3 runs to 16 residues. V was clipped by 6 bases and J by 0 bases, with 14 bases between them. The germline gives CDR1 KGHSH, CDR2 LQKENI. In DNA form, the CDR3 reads TGTGCCAGCTCCCCAGGCAGGAGAGCAACTAATGAAAAACTGTTTTTT. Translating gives CASSPGRRATNEKLFF.

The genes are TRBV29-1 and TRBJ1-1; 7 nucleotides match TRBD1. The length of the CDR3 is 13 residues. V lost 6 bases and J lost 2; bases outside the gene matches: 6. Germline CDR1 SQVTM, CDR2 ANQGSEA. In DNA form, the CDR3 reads TGCAGCGTCAAGACAGGGATTAACACTGAAGCTTTCTTT. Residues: CSVKTGINTEAFF. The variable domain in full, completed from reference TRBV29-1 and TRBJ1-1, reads SAVISQKPSRDICQRGTSLTIQCQVDSQVTMMFWYRQQPGQSLTLIATANQGSEATYESGFVIDKFPISRPNLTFSTLTVSNMSPEDSSIYLCSVKTGINTEAFFGQGTRLTVV.

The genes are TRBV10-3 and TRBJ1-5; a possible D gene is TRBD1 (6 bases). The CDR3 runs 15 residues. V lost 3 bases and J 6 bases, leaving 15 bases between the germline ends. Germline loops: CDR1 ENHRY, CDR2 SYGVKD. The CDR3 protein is CAISEGGGLGQPQHF. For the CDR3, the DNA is TGTGCCATCAGTGAAGGGGGGGGCTTAGGTCAGCCCCAGCATTTT.

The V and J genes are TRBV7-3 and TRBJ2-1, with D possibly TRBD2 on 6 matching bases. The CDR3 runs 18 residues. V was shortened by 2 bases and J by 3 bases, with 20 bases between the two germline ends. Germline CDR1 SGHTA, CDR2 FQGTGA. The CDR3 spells CASSLGLPGRRLYNEQFF. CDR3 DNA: TGTGCCAGCAGCTTAGGCCTTCCGGGGAGGCGGCTCTACAATGAGCAGTTCTTC.

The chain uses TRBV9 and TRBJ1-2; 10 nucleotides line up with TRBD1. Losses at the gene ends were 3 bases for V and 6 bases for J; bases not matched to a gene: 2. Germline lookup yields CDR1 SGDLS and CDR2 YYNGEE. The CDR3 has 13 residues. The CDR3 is CASSAGTGDGYTF. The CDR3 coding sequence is TGTGCCAGCAGCGCCGGGACAGGGGATGGCTACACCTTC.

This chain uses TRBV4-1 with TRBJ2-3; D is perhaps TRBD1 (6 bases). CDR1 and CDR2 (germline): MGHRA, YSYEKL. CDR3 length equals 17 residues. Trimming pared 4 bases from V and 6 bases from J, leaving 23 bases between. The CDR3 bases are TGCGCCAGCAGCCCAACCGGAGGACAGTCATATAGGGATACGCAGTATTTT. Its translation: CASSPTGGQSYRDTQYF.

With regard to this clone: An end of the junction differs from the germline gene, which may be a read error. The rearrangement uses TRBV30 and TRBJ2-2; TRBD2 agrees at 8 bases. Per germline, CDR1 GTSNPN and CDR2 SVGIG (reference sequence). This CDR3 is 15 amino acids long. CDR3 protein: CAWVPGLGTPGTSSF. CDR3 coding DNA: TGTGCCTGGGTTCCGGGACTAGGAACACCGGGGACCTCTTCTTTT.

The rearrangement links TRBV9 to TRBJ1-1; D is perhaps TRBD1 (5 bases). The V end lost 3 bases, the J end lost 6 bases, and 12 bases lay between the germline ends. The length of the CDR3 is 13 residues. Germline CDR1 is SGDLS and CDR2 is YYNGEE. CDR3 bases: TGTGCCAGCAGCGCCCGGACACGGGCTGAAGCTTTCTTT. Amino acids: CASSARTRAEAFF.

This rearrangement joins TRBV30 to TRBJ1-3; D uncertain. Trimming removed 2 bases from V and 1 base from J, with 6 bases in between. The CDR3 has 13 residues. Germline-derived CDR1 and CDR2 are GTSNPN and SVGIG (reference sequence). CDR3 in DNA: TGTGCCTGGAGTTCGGGGTCTGGAAACACCATATATTTT. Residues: CAWSSGSGNTIYF.

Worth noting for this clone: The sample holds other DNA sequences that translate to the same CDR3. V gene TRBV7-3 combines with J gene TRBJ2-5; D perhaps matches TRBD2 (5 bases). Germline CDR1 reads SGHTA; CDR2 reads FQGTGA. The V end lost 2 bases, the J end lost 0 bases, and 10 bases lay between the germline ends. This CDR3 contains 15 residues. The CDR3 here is CASSLGLGDQETQYF. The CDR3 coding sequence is TGTGCCAGCAGCTTAGGCCTGGGAGACCAAGAGACCCAGTACTTC.

The CDR3 sequence is CASSRGGETQYF. CDR3 DNA: TGTGCCTCCTCTCGGGGCGGCGAGACCCAGTACTTC. This chain connects TRBV19 to TRBJ2-5; either TRBD1 or TRBD2 may fit D (5 bases each). The CDR3 sequence is 12 residues long. Germline CDR1 and CDR2: LNHDA and SQIVND (reference sequence). V was pared by 11 bases and J by 5 bases, with 15 bases between.

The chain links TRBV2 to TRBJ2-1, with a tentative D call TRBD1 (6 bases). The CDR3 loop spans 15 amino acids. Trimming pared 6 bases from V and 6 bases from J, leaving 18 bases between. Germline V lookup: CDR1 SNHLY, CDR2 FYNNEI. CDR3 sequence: CASSPPGQYINEQFF. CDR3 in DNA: TGTGCCAGCAGCCCCCCCGGACAGTACATCAATGAGCAGTTCTTC.